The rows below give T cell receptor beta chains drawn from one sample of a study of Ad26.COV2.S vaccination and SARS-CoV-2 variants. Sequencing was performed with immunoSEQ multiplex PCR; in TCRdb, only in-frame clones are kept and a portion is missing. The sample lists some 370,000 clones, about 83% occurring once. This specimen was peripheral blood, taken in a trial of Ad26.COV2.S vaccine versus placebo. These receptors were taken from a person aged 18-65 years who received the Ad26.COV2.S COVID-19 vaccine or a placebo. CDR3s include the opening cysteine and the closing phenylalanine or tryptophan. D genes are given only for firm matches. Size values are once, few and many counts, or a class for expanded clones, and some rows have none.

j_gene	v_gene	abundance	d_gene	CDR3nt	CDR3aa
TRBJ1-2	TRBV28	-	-	TGTGCCAGCAGTACGACCGGCTGGTCCCTCTATGGCTACACCTTC	CASSTTGWSLYGYTF
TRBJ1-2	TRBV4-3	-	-	TGCGCCAGCAGCCAAGATCGGTATGCAGCTTACTATGGCTACACCTTC	CASSQDRYAAYYGYTF
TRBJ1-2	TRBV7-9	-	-	TGTGCCAGCTCCCCGGGGGCGAGTGGCTACACCTTC	CASSPGASGYTF
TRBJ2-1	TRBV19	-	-	TGTGCCAGTTGTCCCTCAGAGTCCTACAATGAGCAGTTCTTC	CASCPSESYNEQFF
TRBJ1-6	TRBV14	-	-	TGTGCCAGCAGCCAAGTCCCCCCGACCCTGGGGTCACCCCTCCACTTT	CASSQVPPTLGSPLHF
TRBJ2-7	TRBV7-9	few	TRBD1	TGTGCCAGCATCCCAAGACAGGGTCGGGCCTACGAGCAGTACTTC	CASIPRQGRAYEQYF
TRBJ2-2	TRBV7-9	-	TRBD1	TGTGCCAGCCCGAGAGGGGGCTTCGGGGAGCTGTTTTTT	CASPRGGFGELFF
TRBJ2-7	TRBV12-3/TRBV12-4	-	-	TGTGCCAGCACCATCGCTTGGGGTTACGAGCAGTACTTC	CASTIAWGYEQYF
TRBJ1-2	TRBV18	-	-	TGTGCCAGCTCTCCGGGGTCGGGGAACAACTATGGCTACACCTTC	CASSPGSGNNYGYTF
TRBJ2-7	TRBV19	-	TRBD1	TGTGCCAGCGCACAGGGGGCCTACGAGCAGTACTTC	CASAQGAYEQYF
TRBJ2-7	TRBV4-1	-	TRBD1	TGCGCCAGCAGCCCCGGACAGGGACCGGCGTACGAGCAGTACTTC	CASSPGQGPAYEQYF
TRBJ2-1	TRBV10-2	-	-	TGCGCCAGCAGTGGACAAGGGGGATACTCCTACAATGAGCAGTTCTTC	CASSGQGGYSYNEQFF
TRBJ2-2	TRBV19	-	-	TGTGCCACCCGGGTAGGGGCCGACACCGGGGAGCTGTTTTTT	CATRVGADTGELFF
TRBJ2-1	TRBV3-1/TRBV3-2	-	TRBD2	TGTGCCAGCAGGCGAAGACTAGCGGGGGGGCTCTGTACAATTAATGAGCAGTTCTTC	CASRRRLAGGLCTINEQFF
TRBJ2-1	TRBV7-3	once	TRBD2	TGTGCCAGCAGCCTTAGCGGGGGGGCGACCCCCGAGCAGTTCTTC	CASSLSGGATPEQFF
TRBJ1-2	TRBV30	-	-	TGTGCCTGGACCCCTTTCGTCGACAGCGCCTTCTATGGCTACACCTTC	CAWTPFVDSAFYGYTF
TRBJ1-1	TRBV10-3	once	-	TGTGCCATCCTACCTAACATCGGGACTCGGAACACTGAAGCTTTCTTT	CAILPNIGTRNTEAFF
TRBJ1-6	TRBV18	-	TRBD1	TGTGCCAGCTCACCATCCGGGACAGCGAATTCACCCCTCCACTTT	CASSPSGTANSPLHF
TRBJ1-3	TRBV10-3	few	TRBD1	TGTGCCATCAGTCAGACAGGGGTCGGAAACACCATATATTTT	CAISQTGVGNTIYF
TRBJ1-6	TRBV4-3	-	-	TGCGCCAGCAGCCAAGGATACGGTAATTCACCCCTCCACTTT	CASSQGYGNSPLHF
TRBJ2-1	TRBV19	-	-	TGTGCCAGTAGCCCCCAGGGGAGGGGGAATTACAATGAGCAGTTCTTC	CASSPQGRGNYNEQFF
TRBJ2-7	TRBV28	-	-	TGTGCCAGCTCTACGACCGGTGCCCCCTACGAGCAGTACTTC	CASSTTGAPYEQYF
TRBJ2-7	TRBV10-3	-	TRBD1	TGTGCCATCGGCTCCGGGACAGAAGACTACGAGCAGTACTTC	CAIGSGTEDYEQYF
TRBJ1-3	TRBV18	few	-	TGTGCCAGCTCACCGGTTCTGCGGGGGCTGTTTAACTCTGGAAACACCATATATTTT	CASSPVLRGLFNSGNTIYF
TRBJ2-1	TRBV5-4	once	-	TGTGCCAGCAGCTTTTTTTCGGCCCGGGGGAACAATGAGCAGTTCTTC	CASSFFSARGNNEQFF
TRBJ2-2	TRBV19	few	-	TGTGCCAGTAGCAATCAGGGAGGTGGGGAGCTGTTTTTT	CASSNQGGGELFF
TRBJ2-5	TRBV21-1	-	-	TGTGCCAGCACCAACCACCTACGGAACCAAGAGACCCAGTACTTC	CASTNHLRNQETQYF
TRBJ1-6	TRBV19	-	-	TGTGCCAGTAGTGGAGGGTTTGGGCAAAATTCACCCCTCCACTTT	CASSGGFGQNSPLHF
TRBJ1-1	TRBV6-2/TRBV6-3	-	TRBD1	TGTGCCAGCAGTCAGGGGGTGAACACTGAAGCTTTCTTT	CASSQGVNTEAFF
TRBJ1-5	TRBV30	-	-	TGTGCCTGGAGTGTAATGGAATGGCCCCAGCATTTT	CAWSVMEWPQHF
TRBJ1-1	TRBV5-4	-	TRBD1	TGTGCCAGCAGCCGGGGGGGGCAGGGGGCGCGGGTCGGCACTGAAGCTTTCTTT	CASSRGGQGARVGTEAFF
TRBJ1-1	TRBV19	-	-	TGTGCCAGTAGTATAGGAATCCGAGGCACTGAAGCTTTCTTT	CASSIGIRGTEAFF
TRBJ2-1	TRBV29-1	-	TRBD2	TGCAGCGTTGACCAGCGGGGGTACAATGAGCAGTTCTTC	CSVDQRGYNEQFF
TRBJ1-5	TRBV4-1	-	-	TGCGCCAGCAGCCTTCAACAGGGCTTCGATCAGCCCCAGCATTTT	CASSLQQGFDQPQHF
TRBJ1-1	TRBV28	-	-	TGTGCCAGCAGTCTCGGAGGGGTCCCTGTAGCTTTCTTT	CASSLGGVPVAFF
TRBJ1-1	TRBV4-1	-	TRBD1	TGCGCCAGCAGCCAAAACAGGGGTGAAGCTTTCTTT	CASSQNRGEAFF
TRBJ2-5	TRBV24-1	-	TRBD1	TGTGCCACCAGTGACTCAACCGGGACAGGAGAGACCCAGTACTTC	CATSDSTGTGETQYF
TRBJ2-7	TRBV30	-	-	TGTGCCTTTGACAGAAGCTACGAGCAGTACTTC	CAFDRSYEQYF
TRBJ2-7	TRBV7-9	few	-	TGTGCCAGCAGCCCCGGGGAGTCCCTCTCCTACGAGCAGTACTTC	CASSPGESLSYEQYF
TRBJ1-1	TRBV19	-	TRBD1	TGTGCCAGTAGTATCTGGACAGGGAACACTGAAGCTTTCTTT	CASSIWTGNTEAFF
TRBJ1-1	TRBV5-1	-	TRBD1	TGCGCCAGCAGCTTGGGACAGGGAGTAGGGACTGAAGCTTTCTTT	CASSLGQGVGTEAFF
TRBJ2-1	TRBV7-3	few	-	TGTGCCAGCAGCTTAAGGGGGTCCCTCTACAATGAGCAGTTCTTC	CASSLRGSLYNEQFF
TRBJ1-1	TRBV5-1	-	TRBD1	TGCGCCAGCAGCTTGGGACAGGGGGTTGACACTGAAGCTTTCTTT	CASSLGQGVDTEAFF
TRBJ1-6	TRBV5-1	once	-	TGCGCCAGCAGCTTGGAATTTGGTTCACCCCTCCACTTT	CASSLEFGSPLHF
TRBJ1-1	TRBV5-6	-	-	TGTGCCAGCAGCTTGCCGGGGGTTGGAACTGAAGCTTTCTTT	CASSLPGVGTEAFF
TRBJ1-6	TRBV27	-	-	TGTGCCAGCACCGACCGGCCCTCTTGGTCACCCCTCCACTTT	CASTDRPSWSPLHF
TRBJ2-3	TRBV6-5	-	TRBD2	TGTGCCAGCAGCTGGACTAGCGGGAGCGTAGATACGCAGTATTTT	CASSWTSGSVDTQYF